The 21 T cell receptor beta chains reported below all come from one sample, sequenced in a study of CD8+ T cells in alopecia areata. As the sequencing template, cDNA was produced by extracting RNA and reverse transcribing it. Assay: immunoSEQ multiplex PCR; the TCRdb copy retains only in-frame clones and omits some. Sampling found 90,000 to 130,000 clones, none seen once. Specimen: lesional skin. The receptors originated from a C3H/HeJ mouse with alopecia areata. For this mouse line, the MHC haplotype is H2-k.

This clone has just a few counts. Genes and germline are mouse. The read finishes 4 residues shy of the CDR3 end, and the germline J gene is used to complete it. The chain employs TRBV13-3 and TRBJ2-2, with 10 bases aligning to TRBD2. The CDR3 length is 16 residues. In germline, CDR1 is NNHDY, CDR2 SYVADS. Losses at the gene ends were 1 base for V and 4 bases for J; bases not matched to a gene: 4. Here the CDR3 reads CASSDPLGGSTGQLYF. The DNA read from the CDR3 is TGTGCCAGCAGTGATCCACTGGGGGGGAGCACCGGG.

This clone was observed a handful of times. Gene and germline names: mouse. The CDR3 end falls 4 residues outside the read, so it is completed with the germline J gene. The rearrangement uses TRBV19 and TRBJ2-3; 7 positions agree with TRBD2. This CDR3 has 16 residues. CDR1 and CDR2 (germline): FNHDT, SITEND (reference sequence). J was trimmed by 0 bases and V by 2 bases; bases with no gene match: 6. CDR3 DNA, as far as it was read: TGTGCCAGCAGTATCCAGACTGGGCCTAGTGCAGAA. It is translated as CASSIQTGPSAE. From start to end, the CDR3 is CASSIQTGPSAETLYF.

A few counts support this clone. These gene names are mouse names. The sequence runs out 4 residues before the end of the CDR3; the remainder is reconstructed from the germline J gene. V is TRBV19 and J is TRBJ2-1, with TRBD1 matching over 12 bases. The CDR3 has 16 residues. Looked up from germline, CDR1 is FNHDT and CDR2 is SITEND (reference sequence). V gave up 4 bases and J gave up 4 bases; unmatched junction bases: 6. CDR3 loop: CASSPRDRGLYAEQFF. Incomplete CDR3 DNA: TGTGCCAGCAGTCCCCGGGACAGGGGGCTGTATGCT. The full variable domain, rest sourced from reference TRBV19 and TRBJ2-1, is GGIITQTPKFLIGQEGQKLTLKCQQNFNHDTMYWYRQDSGKGLRLIYYSITENDLQKGDLSEGYDASREKKSSFSLTVTSAQKNEMAVFLCASSPRDRGLYAEQFFGPGTRLTVL.

The table lists this clone with many counts. Genes and germline come from the mouse. The read ends 4 residues early relative to the CDR3; the germline J gene fills the gap. The rearrangement joins TRBV1 to TRBJ1-1; no clear D gene. Germline assignment: CDR1 NSQYPW and CDR2 LRSPGD (reference sequence). Trimming took off 0 bases at V and 3 bases at J, with 11 bases between the two ends. This CDR3 comprises 15 residues. CDR3 DNA, as far as it was read: TGCACCTGCAGTGCAGATCTCCTGAGGGACACA. This translates into CTCSADLLRDT. The whole CDR3 protein reads CTCSADLLRDTEVFF.

This clone occurred a few times. Any gene name here is a mouse gene name. The CDR3 extends 4 residues past the end of the read, so its final part is completed from the germline J gene. The gene calls are TRBV13-3 and TRBJ2-3; TRBD2 matches at 12 bases. CDR1 and CDR2 (germline): NNHDY, SYVADS. CDR3 length: 13 residues. CDR3 DNA, as far as it was read: TGTGCCAGCACGGGACTGGGGGGAGAA. Protein sequence: CASTGLGGE. The CDR3 in its entirety is CASTGLGGETLYF.

This clone was seen a few times. The genes are named according to mouse. The read terminates 4 residues before the CDR3 end, so the remaining end is supplied by the germline J gene. The chain links TRBV19 to TRBJ2-2; D may be TRBD2 (6 bases). This CDR3 spans 15 amino acids. Germline CDR1 FNHDT, CDR2 SITEND (reference sequence). Between the trimmed V and J ends, which lost 0 bases and 1 base, there was a span of 7 bases. The CDR3 here is CASSIVGGNTGQLYF. The sequenced part of the CDR3 DNA is TGTGCCAGCAGTATAGTTGGGGGAAACACCGGG. The full variable domain, with the rest looked up from reference TRBV19 and TRBJ2-2, is GGIITQTPKFLIGQEGQKLTLKCQQNFNHDTMYWYRQDSGKGLRLIYYSITENDLQKGDLSEGYDASREKKSSFSLTVTSAQKNEMAVFLCASSIVGGNTGQLYFGEGSKLTVL.

Worth noting for this clone: All gene names here are mouse names. The read terminates 4 residues before the CDR3 end, so the remaining end is supplied by the germline J gene. This sequence joins TRBV13-3 and TRBJ1-2, with a possible D match to TRBD1 (6 bases). Germline V gene sequence: CDR1 NNHDY, CDR2 SYVADS. The CDR3 totals 15 residues. Between the trimmed V and J ends, which lost 3 bases and 0 bases, there was a span of 12 bases. Partial CDR3 DNA: TGTGCCAGCAGTGCCCGGACAGCTGCAAACTCC. It codes for CASSARTAANS. The complete CDR3 protein is CASSARTAANSDYTF.

This clone was picked up a small number of times. The genes are named according to mouse. Read data end 4 residues before the CDR3 end; the end is taken from the germline J gene. The chain recombines TRBV1 with TRBJ2-7; 9 nucleotides line up with TRBD2. The CDR3 contains 15 residues. Germline CDR1 NSQYPW, CDR2 LRSPGD (reference sequence). Incomplete CDR3 DNA: TGCACCTGCAGTGCCTCGGCCTGGGGGGGTTAT. Translating gives CTCSASAWGGY. The full CDR3 is CTCSASAWGGYEQYF.

As for this clone: The translated DNA and TCRdb's protein are not identical at residue 13; the protein here was translated from the DNA. Gene names denote mouse genes. The CDR3 end lies 3 residues beyond the end of the read and is filled in from the germline J gene. The chain carries TRBV1 and TRBJ1-6; possible D gene TRBD1, 5 bases. TRBJ1-6 counts as an open reading frame of uncertain function. The length of the CDR3 is 16 residues. With 0 bases removed from V and 7 bases from J, the gap between germline ends came to 13 bases. Germline loops: CDR1 NSQYPW, CDR2 LRSPGD (reference sequence). CDR3 region: CTCSADRGVRNSPLYF. Incomplete CDR3 DNA: TGCACCTGCAGTGCAGATCGGGGGGTAAGGAATTCGCCC.

The sample holds many counts of this clone. Gene names denote mouse genes. The read ends 4 residues shy of where the CDR3 ends; the end is completed using the germline J gene. The gene calls are TRBV13-3 and TRBJ1-4, with 11 bases that match TRBD1. Germline CDR1 is NNHDY and CDR2 is SYVADS. CDR3 length equals 14 residues. CDR3 DNA (partial): TGTGCCAGCAGCGGACAGGGGGCAGGCGAA. Translation: CASSGQGAGE. The entire CDR3 protein reads CASSGQGAGERLFF.

This clone has just a few counts. Gene names are mouse gene names. Coverage ceases 4 residues before the CDR3 finishes, and the germline J gene fills in the end. V gene TRBV1 combines with J gene TRBJ1-4; a weak D match, TRBD1 (6 bases). Between the trimmed V and J ends, which lost 0 bases and 2 bases, there was a span of 10 bases. CDR1 and CDR2 (germline): NSQYPW, LRSPGD (reference sequence). CDR3 length: 16 amino acids. The CDR3 reads CTCSADRGTSNERLFF. The covered CDR3 bases are TGCACCTGCAGTGCAGATCGTGGGACATCCAACGAA.

Many counts were recorded for this clone. Any gene name here is a mouse gene name. The CDR3 end is not reached by the read, which stops 4 residues before it; the germline J gene fills it in. V gene TRBV13-3 combines with J gene TRBJ1-4; 12 bases match TRBD1. This CDR3 contains 16 residues. Losses at the gene ends were 3 bases for V and 6 bases for J; bases not matched to a gene: 6. Germline CDR1 NNHDY, CDR2 SYVADS. The DNA read from the CDR3 is TGTGCCAGCAGTGCCCTCGGGACAGGGGGCGACGAA. Protein sequence: CASSALGTGGDE. The complete CDR3 sequence is CASSALGTGGDERLFF.

Remarks on this clone: The gene names here belong to mouse. The read terminates 4 residues before the CDR3 end, so the remaining end is supplied by the germline J gene. The J gene is TRBJ1-4, the V gene TRBV12-2; 9 nucleotides line up with TRBD1. CDR1 and CDR2 from the germline V gene are SGHLS and HYDKME. The CDR3 is made up of 16 amino acids. CDR3 region: CASSPPGQGSTERLFF. The CDR3 DNA, read in part, is TGTGCCAGCTCTCCTCCGGGACAGGGTTCGACCGAA.

In this sample, this clone turned up many times. All gene names here are mouse names. The read ends 4 residues early relative to the CDR3; the germline J gene fills the gap. The V and J genes are TRBV13-3 and TRBJ2-4, with 11 bases matching TRBD2. The CDR3 covers 15 residues. The junction had 3 bases not matched to a gene; V was cut back by 3 bases and J by 3 bases. CDR1 is NNHDY and CDR2 is SYVADS in the germline V gene. The CDR3 is CASSGGLGVQNTLYF. The part of the CDR3 DNA that was read is TGTGCCAGCAGTGGGGGACTGGGGGTACAAAAC.

Comment on this clone: Mouse germline and gene names are used. The CDR3 end is not reached by the read, which stops 4 residues before it; the germline J gene fills it in. V gene TRBV13-1 combines with J gene TRBJ1-4; TRBD1 matches at 11 bases. This CDR3 has 13 amino acids. V shed 7 bases and J 4 bases; nucleotides not matched to a gene: 0. Germline CDR1 and CDR2: NSHNY and SYGAGN. CDR3 bases read: TGTGCCAGCGGGACAGGGGGCAACGAA. Residues: CASGTGGNE. The complete CDR3 protein is CASGTGGNERLFF.

A word on this clone: Gene names are the mouse ones. Read coverage stops 4 residues before the CDR3 terminus; the germline J gene supplies the remainder. V and J are TRBV19 and TRBJ2-4, with D possibly matching TRBD2 (6 bases). The CDR3 sequence is 14 residues long. The V end lost 3 bases, the J end lost 3 bases, and 11 bases lay between the germline ends. Germline V gene data show CDR1 as FNHDT and CDR2 as SITEND (reference sequence). The DNA read from the CDR3 is TGTGCCAGCAGTAAGCCTGGGGTCCAAAAC. Protein: CASSKPGVQN. The whole CDR3 region reads CASSKPGVQNTLYF.

A few counts support this clone. Gene names follow the mouse nomenclature. CDR3 DNA, as far as it was read: TGTGCCAGCAGTATTGCGGGACAGGGAGAC. Protein: CASSIAGQGD. The CDR3 in its entirety is CASSIAGQGDTQYF. This chain links TRBV19 with TRBJ2-5, with TRBD1 matching over 9 bases. The read finishes 4 residues shy of the CDR3 end, and the germline J gene is used to complete it. The CDR3 is made up of 14 amino acids. CDR1 and CDR2 (germline): FNHDT, SITEND (reference sequence).

This clone has only a few counts. Mouse gene names and germline throughout. The read ends 4 residues before the CDR3 terminus; that terminus is restored from the germline J gene. Other DNA sequences in the same sample also yield this CDR3. The chain carries TRBV13-1 and TRBJ2-7; D is unclear. The CDR3 totals 13 residues. CDR1 is NSHNY and CDR2 is SYGAGN in the germline V gene. The CDR3 here is CASSDAQSYEQYF. The CDR3 bases that were read are TGTGCCAGCAGTGATGCACAGAGTTAT.

As to this clone: Mismatch with germline at one junction end may stem from a read error. Mouse germline and gene names are used. From the germline J gene comes the end of the CDR3, since the read stops 4 residues before it. The V call is TRBV17, the J call TRBJ2-7; 7 bases are a match to TRBD1. This CDR3 has 13 amino acids. Germline loops: CDR1 MNHDT, CDR2 YYDKIL. This CDR3 is CACSRTGQYEQYF. The sequenced part of the CDR3 DNA is TGTGCTTGCAGTAGAACGGGACAGTAT. The entire variable domain, with the rest obtained from reference TRBV17 and TRBJ2-7, is as follows: DTTVKQNPRYKLARVGKPVNLICSQTMNHDTMYWYQKKPNQAPKLLLFYYDKILNREADTFEKFQSSRPNNSFCSLYIGSAGLEYSAMYLCACSRTGQYEQYFGPGTRLTVL.

Notes on this clone: Gene labels here are mouse ones. The CDR3 end falls 4 residues outside the read, so it is completed with the germline J gene. V usage is TRBV13-3 and J usage is TRBJ2-5, with TRBD1 as a possible D gene (6 bases). Germline V gene lookup returns CDR1 NNHDY and CDR2 SYVADS. This CDR3 contains 14 residues. CDR3 DNA, as far as it was read: TGTGCCAGCAGTGATGGTCAGGGGAGAGAC. Translation: CASSDGQGRD. The CDR3 reads in full as CASSDGQGRDTQYF.

There are many counts of this clone. Genes and germline come from the mouse. The read ends 4 residues before the CDR3 terminus; that terminus is restored from the germline J gene. The V gene is TRBV13-3, the J gene TRBJ1-4; no reliable D call. In germline, CDR1 is NNHDY, CDR2 SYVADS. There are 14 residues in the CDR3. V gave up 0 bases and J gave up 5 bases, with 8 bases separating them. This CDR3 reads CASSDAGRNERLFF. The DNA read from the CDR3 is TGTGCCAGCAGTGATGCCGGCAGGAACGAA. The full variable domain, with the rest looked up from reference TRBV13-3 and TRBJ1-4, is EAAVTQSPRSKVAVTGGKVTLSCHQTNNHDYMYWYRQDTGHGLRLIHYSYVADSTEKGDIPDGYKASRPSQENFSLILELASLSQTAVYFCASSDAGRNERLFFGHGTKLSVL.